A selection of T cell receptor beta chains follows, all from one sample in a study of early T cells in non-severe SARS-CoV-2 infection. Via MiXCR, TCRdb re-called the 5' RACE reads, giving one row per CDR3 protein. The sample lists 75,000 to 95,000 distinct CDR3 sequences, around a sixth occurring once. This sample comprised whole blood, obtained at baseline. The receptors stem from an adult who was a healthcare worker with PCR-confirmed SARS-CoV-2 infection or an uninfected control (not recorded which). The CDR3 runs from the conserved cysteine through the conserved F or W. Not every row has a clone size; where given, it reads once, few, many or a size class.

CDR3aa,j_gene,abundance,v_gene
CASRTWDSGNTIYF,TRBJ1-3,.,TRBV28
CASSVASGSFNEQFF,TRBJ2-1,.,TRBV9
CASSSIASAGVGPGYTGELFF,TRBJ2-2,few,TRBV11-2
CSARIVVNTEAFF,TRBJ1-1,.,TRBV20-1
CASSLALAVRDGYTF,TRBJ1-2,.,TRBV5-1
CASSPAGRYYNEQFF,TRBJ2-1,.,TRBV18
CSARGHAYNSPLHF,TRBJ1-6,.,TRBV20-1
CASSPGHSSTEAFF,TRBJ1-1,few,TRBV11-3
CASSPYTSGRTDTQYF,TRBJ2-3,many,TRBV3-1
CASRDWDTNIQYF,TRBJ2-4,.,TRBV28
CSVGGPAGLADYNEQFF,TRBJ2-1,.,TRBV29-1
CAISRGDTDTQYF,TRBJ2-3,.,TRBV10-3
CASSLNWSYEQYF,TRBJ2-7,few,TRBV7-2
CASSQDTGQRREAFF,TRBJ1-1,.,TRBV4-2
CSARDSTGQNNYGYTF,TRBJ1-2,.,TRBV20-1
CASSTGSQPQHF,TRBJ1-5,many,TRBV7-9
CASSRPGLADGSRSQYF,TRBJ2-3,.,TRBV28
CASSLRGSYIQYF,TRBJ2-4,few,TRBV28
CASSQGEIGELFF,TRBJ2-2,few,TRBV3-1
CASSPEEATNEKLFF,TRBJ1-4,few,TRBV6-5
CASSFPDPWGTQYF,TRBJ2-3,.,TRBV28
CASSSSGSGNEQFF,TRBJ2-1,many,TRBV12-3/TRBV12-4
CASSRLYEQYF,TRBJ2-7,few,TRBV28
CATAGGGELFF,TRBJ2-2,few,TRBV7-2
CAWSVGYPSNTEAFF,TRBJ1-1,.,TRBV30
CASSHPSAGYTGELFF,TRBJ2-2,few,TRBV12-3/TRBV12-4
CASSVYSDTQYF,TRBJ2-3,.,TRBV12-3/TRBV12-4
CASSLVDSPQHF,TRBJ1-5,few,TRBV12-3/TRBV12-4
CASSPPGTNKEAFF,TRBJ1-1,.,TRBV18
CSARLAGGSYEQYF,TRBJ2-7,few,TRBV20-1
CASSPVGETQYF,TRBJ2-5,few,TRBV7-2
CASSRGGEFLDNSPLHF,TRBJ1-6,few,TRBV25-1
CASSDSETDTQYF,TRBJ2-3,.,TRBV6-4
CASSSPGGEAYTF,TRBJ1-2,few,TRBV3-1
CASSADYEQYF,TRBJ2-7,few,TRBV7-2
CASSFQGNIQYF,TRBJ2-4,.,TRBV7-9
CASSSRTSGNTIYF,TRBJ1-3,.,TRBV12-3/TRBV12-4
CATSAGRYTEAFF,TRBJ1-1,few,TRBV24-1
CASSVAQMNTEAFF,TRBJ1-1,few,TRBV3-1
CASSPQPGTSGNEQFF,TRBJ2-1,.,TRBV7-9
CASRDRGSSYEQYF,TRBJ2-7,few,TRBV6-5
CASSLLGVDSPLHF,TRBJ1-6,many,TRBV27
CSARLAGGRTGPTDTQYF,TRBJ2-3,many,TRBV20-1
CASLEGGELVEQFF,TRBJ2-1,.,TRBV21-1
CASGAALGDTQYF,TRBJ2-3,many,TRBV2
CATEYRAKNIQYF,TRBJ2-4,few,TRBV19
CASSTRLAGDNEQFF,TRBJ2-1,.,TRBV12-3/TRBV12-4
CASSLGTGLAGFTDTQYF,TRBJ2-3,.,TRBV7-2
CSAVPRAGVPHEQFF,TRBJ2-1,few,TRBV20-1
CASSPGTGSGDTQYF,TRBJ2-3,.,TRBV7-7
CSVGDRDTGELFF,TRBJ2-2,few,TRBV29-1
CASSLARANEQFF,TRBJ2-1,.,TRBV11-2
CSARDERDGAKNIQYF,TRBJ2-4,.,TRBV20-1
CSARGPGGHEQYF,TRBJ2-7,.,TRBV20-1
CASSAYRLNGYTF,TRBJ1-2,.,TRBV10-1